This is a list of T cell receptor beta chains from one sample in a study of blood T cell repertoires in COVID-19. Clones were read by immunoSEQ multiplex PCR, and TCRdb kept only the in-frame ones, dropping some. The profile shows 200,000 to 300,000 clones, 65% to 90% of them singletons. Sequencing input: peripheral blood. The receptors here all came from a man aged 40-50 years who had recovered from COVID-19. Each CDR3 is given with its conserved first and last residue. The D gene is left open where the match is weak. Some rows have no size entry. The others give once, few or many, or a class for an expanded clone.

cdr3_nt: TGTGCCAGCAGCATGACAGGGGTCTCTGGAAACACCATATATTTT; cdr3_aa: CASSMTGVSGNTIYF; d_call: TRBD1; clone_size: NA; v_call: TRBV9; j_call: TRBJ1-3; cdr3_length: 15
cdr3_nt: TGTGCCAGCAGCAACAGCGGGAGCCCCTACAATGAGCAGTTCTTC; cdr3_aa: CASSNSGSPYNEQFF; d_call: TRBD2; clone_size: once; v_call: TRBV7-2; j_call: TRBJ2-1; cdr3_length: 15
cdr3_nt: TGTGCCAGCAGTTTGGGGGGGGGCAATGAGCAGTTCTTC; cdr3_aa: CASSLGGGNEQFF; d_call: TRBD2; clone_size: NA; v_call: TRBV12-3/TRBV12-4; j_call: TRBJ2-1; cdr3_length: 13
cdr3_nt: TGTGCCAGCAGTTTATCGAAGGGACAGGGGACTGAAGCTTTCTTT; cdr3_aa: CASSLSKGQGTEAFF; d_call: TRBD1; clone_size: NA; v_call: TRBV27; j_call: TRBJ1-1; cdr3_length: 15
cdr3_nt: TGTGCCAGTAGTATGTTCCGGGTCGGAACTTTTGGCAATCAGCCCCAGCATTTT; cdr3_aa: CASSMFRVGTFGNQPQHF; d_call: NA; clone_size: NA; v_call: TRBV19; j_call: TRBJ1-5; cdr3_length: 18
cdr3_nt: TGTGCCAGCAGTAGACTAGCGGGAGGCTACAAAACCTACGAGCAGTACTTC; cdr3_aa: CASSRLAGGYKTYEQYF; d_call: TRBD2; clone_size: NA; v_call: TRBV6-2/TRBV6-3; j_call: TRBJ2-7; cdr3_length: 17
cdr3_nt: TGTGCCAGCAGCTTTCGGCCTCAAATGACAGGGGAGTCACTCTACGAGCAGTACTTC; cdr3_aa: CASSFRPQMTGESLYEQYF; d_call: TRBD1; clone_size: NA; v_call: TRBV7-6; j_call: TRBJ2-7; cdr3_length: 19
cdr3_nt: TGTGCCAGCAGTTCTGACAGGAGGTATGGCTACACCTTC; cdr3_aa: CASSSDRRYGYTF; d_call: NA; clone_size: NA; v_call: TRBV6-5; j_call: TRBJ1-2; cdr3_length: 13
cdr3_nt: TGTGCCAGCAGCCCCACTAGCGGGGGGGCCGGGGAGCTGTTTTTT; cdr3_aa: CASSPTSGGAGELFF; d_call: TRBD2; clone_size: NA; v_call: TRBV3-1/TRBV3-2; j_call: TRBJ2-2; cdr3_length: 15
cdr3_nt: TGCGCCAGCAGTGGACAGGGGGCCGGGGAGCTGTTTTTT; cdr3_aa: CASSGQGAGELFF; d_call: TRBD1; clone_size: few; v_call: TRBV10-1; j_call: TRBJ2-2; cdr3_length: 13
cdr3_nt: TGTGCCAGCAGCTACACTAGCGGGAGTTACGAGCAGTACTTC; cdr3_aa: CASSYTSGSYEQYF; d_call: TRBD2; clone_size: NA; v_call: TRBV9; j_call: TRBJ2-7; cdr3_length: 14
cdr3_nt: TGTGCCTGGAGTGTACAAGAGAACACTGAAGCTTTCTTT; cdr3_aa: CAWSVQENTEAFF; d_call: NA; clone_size: NA; v_call: TRBV30; j_call: TRBJ1-1; cdr3_length: 13
cdr3_nt: TGCGCCAGCAGCTTGGCCGGCACAGATACGCAGTATTTT; cdr3_aa: CASSLAGTDTQYF; d_call: NA; clone_size: NA; v_call: TRBV5-1; j_call: TRBJ2-3; cdr3_length: 13
cdr3_nt: TGCGCCAGCAGCTTGGGAGTCTCCTACGAGCAGTACTTC; cdr3_aa: CASSLGVSYEQYF; d_call: NA; clone_size: NA; v_call: TRBV5-1; j_call: TRBJ2-7; cdr3_length: 13
cdr3_nt: TGTGCCAGCAGCTTTACAGTATACAATGAGCAGTTCTTC; cdr3_aa: CASSFTVYNEQFF; d_call: NA; clone_size: NA; v_call: TRBV7-2; j_call: TRBJ2-1; cdr3_length: 13
cdr3_nt: TGTGCCAGCAGCCCCTCGACAGGGGCAAATTCACCCCTCCACTTT; cdr3_aa: CASSPSTGANSPLHF; d_call: TRBD1; clone_size: few; v_call: TRBV9; j_call: TRBJ1-6; cdr3_length: 15